This is a list of T cell receptor beta chains from one sample in a study of T cell responses to AZD1222 COVID-19 vaccine. The table came from immunoSEQ multiplex PCR; TCRdb's copy has only in-frame clones and leaves some out. Of about 67,000 clones listed, about four fifths are singletons. This material consisted of peripheral blood, taken 28 days after the second AZD1222 dose. Receptors were obtained from an adult who received the AZD1222 COVID-19 vaccine. Both conserved end residues are part of each CDR3. Fields, in order: J gene, D gene, V gene, clone size, CDR3 DNA, CDR3 protein. The D gene is left open where the match is weak. Some rows have no size entry. The others give once, few or many, or a class for an expanded clone.

TRBJ1-1 . TRBV7-9 . TGTGCCAGCAGCTCCCTCCTCCGGACAGCGTTGAACACTGAAGCTTTCTTT CASSSLLRTALNTEAFF
TRBJ1-6 . TRBV5-6 . TGTGCCAGCAGCTTGGATCATAATTCACCCCTCCACTTT CASSLDHNSPLHF
TRBJ1-5 . TRBV10-3 . TGTGCCATCAGTGACCCCGGGACCGCGTCGGGCCCCCAGCATTTT CAISDPGTASGPQHF
TRBJ2-5 . TRBV13 . TGTGCCAGCAGCTTAGGGGCGGAAGAGACCCAGTACTTC CASSLGAEETQYF
TRBJ1-1 . TRBV9 . TGTGCCAGCAGCGTAGTGGATAGAACTGAAGCTTTCTTT CASSVVDRTEAFF
TRBJ2-3 TRBD1 TRBV5-6 . TGTGCCAGCAGCCTCGGAGTGGGGACAGGACGCACAGATACGCAGTATTTT CASSLGVGTGRTDTQYF
TRBJ1-5 TRBD1 TRBV6-5 . TGTGCCAGCACGCCGGACAGGGCAGCACAGCCCCAGCATTTT CASTPDRAAQPQHF
TRBJ2-7 TRBD1 TRBV7-2 once TGTGCCAGCAGCTTAGAGGGGGCCAGGGGCTACGAGCAGTACTTC CASSLEGARGYEQYF
TRBJ1-4 . TRBV20-1 . TGCAGTGCTAGTTCCACGGATGAAAAACTGTTTTTT CSASSTDEKLFF
TRBJ1-1 . TRBV14 once TGTGCCAGCAGCCAAGAGTTGGGAGGGAACACTGAAGCTTTCTTT CASSQELGGNTEAFF
TRBJ2-5 . TRBV2 few TGTGCCAGCAGTGATTGGGGTGCAGGGAGAGAGACCCAGTACTTC CASSDWGAGRETQYF
TRBJ1-3 . TRBV6-5 . TGTGCCAGCAGTTACTGGGGCCCTGGAAACACCATATATTTT CASSYWGPGNTIYF
TRBJ2-1 . TRBV29-1 few TGCAGCGTTGAACGGGGGTTGAATGAGCAGTTCTTC CSVERGLNEQFF
TRBJ2-4 . TRBV4-1 . TGCGCCAGCAGCCAAGCGGGGACCCCAGCCAAAAACATTCAGTACTTC CASSQAGTPAKNIQYF
TRBJ2-7 TRBD1 TRBV7-7 . TGTGCCAGCAGCTCCCTCCGGACAGGGCGTGCCGAGCAGTACTTC CASSSLRTGRAEQYF
TRBJ2-1 . TRBV7-2 . TGTGCCAGCAGCACCCTCCCCTGGGTAGACTCCAATGAGCAGTTCTTC CASSTLPWVDSNEQFF
TRBJ2-5 . TRBV7-2 . TGTGCCAGCAGCGCATCACCCGGGGGAGAGACCCAGTACTTC CASSASPGGETQYF
TRBJ1-2 . TRBV11-2 . TGTGCCAGCAGCTTAGCAGGCGGCTATGGCTACACCTTC CASSLAGGYGYTF